The 8 T cell receptor beta chains in this list originate from one sample, sequenced in a study of response to subunit inactivated influenza vaccine. TCRdb fed the RT-PCR reads into MiXCR, producing one record per CDR3 protein. The sample carries about 190,000 distinct CDR3 sequences, approximately 14% recorded once. Sequencing used CD8+ T cells sorted from PBMCs, obtained roughly 5 days after vaccination. The receptors originated from a man in his fifties or sixties who received an inactivated influenza vaccine.

This clonotype was recorded a few times. The chain uses TRBV7-2 and TRBJ1-5, with a tentative D call TRBD1 (6 bases). Germline CDR1 SGHTA, CDR2 FQGNSA. The CDR3 spans 14 residues. V dropped 2 bases and J dropped 7 bases, with 12 bases sitting between them. CDR3 bases: TGTGCCAGCAGCTTATACAGGGTTGGGCAGCCCCAGCATTTT. This sequence encodes CASSLYRVGQPQHF.

This clonotype came up a few times. This chain links TRBV15 with TRBJ1-5; no firm D call. This CDR3 spans 15 amino acids. The V end lost 0 bases, the J end lost 0 bases, and 6 bases lay between the germline ends. Per the germline V gene, CDR1 is LNHNV and CDR2 is YYDKDF (reference sequence). CDR3 in amino acids: CATSRDRGSNQPQHF. CDR3 DNA: TGTGCCACCAGCAGAGATCGGGGTAGCAATCAGCCCCAGCATTTT.

The gene calls are TRBV20-1 and TRBJ2-2, with D perhaps being TRBD1 or TRBD2 (5 bases each). Trimming took 0 bases from V and 6 from J, leaving 17 bases between them. This CDR3 is 16 amino acids long. The germline V gene encodes CDR1 DFQATT and CDR2 SNEGSKA (reference sequence). This CDR3 reads CSARDPEGYPPGELFF. The CDR3 nucleotides read TGCAGTGCTAGAGATCCAGAGGGGTATCCGCCCGGGGAGCTGTTTTTT.

This clonotype was recorded many times. V and J are TRBV6-5 and TRBJ2-1; the D gene is possibly TRBD2 (6 bases). The CDR3 length is 13 residues. Per germline, CDR1 MNHEY and CDR2 SVGAGI. V gave up 2 bases and J gave up 9 bases, with 11 bases separating them. The DNA of the CDR3 is TGTGCCAGCAGTTACGCCGGGGGAGGTGAGCAGTTCTTC. Translated: CASSYAGGGEQFF.

The CDR3 region is CSARPAVAANTGELFF. CDR3 nucleotide sequence: TGCAGTGCTAGGCCTGCGGTAGCTGCGAACACCGGGGAGCTGTTTTTT. This sequence joins TRBV20-1 and TRBJ2-2; D gene unclear. This CDR3 comprises 16 residues. Trimming took off 3 bases at V and 0 bases at J, with 14 bases between the two ends. Germline assignment: CDR1 DFQATT and CDR2 SNEGSKA (reference sequence).

This clonotype was counted many times. The chain is built from TRBV5-1 and TRBJ2-1; maybe TRBD1 (7 bases). Trimming left V 0 bases short and J 7 bases short, with 17 bases between. The CDR3 spans 16 residues. Germline CDR1 and CDR2: SGHRS and YFSETQ. CDR3 region: CASSLGGGTVLNEQFF. CDR3 in DNA: TGCGCCAGCAGCTTGGGTGGAGGGACAGTATTGAATGAGCAGTTCTTC. Drawing the rest from reference TRBV5-1 and TRBJ2-1, the complete variable domain is KAGVTQTPRYLIKTRGQQVTLSCSPISGHRSVSWYQQTPGQGLQFLFEYFSETQRNKGNFPGRFSGRQFSNSRSEMNVSTLELGDSALYLCASSLGGGTVLNEQFFGPGTRLTVL.

The chain couples TRBV12-3 or TRBV12-4 to TRBJ2-7, with unresolved D. The CDR3 consists of 14 residues. Between the trimmed V and J ends, which lost 2 bases and 6 bases, there was a span of 14 bases. For the CDR3, the DNA is TGTGCCAGCAGTTTAAATTTCCCCTACGCCGAGCAGTACTTC. Translating it yields CASSLNFPYAEQYF.

The chain joins TRBV27 to TRBJ1-1, with D tentatively TRBD1 (5 bases). Germline values: CDR1 MNHEY, CDR2 SMNVEV (reference sequence). This CDR3 comprises 16 residues. V lost 1 base and J lost 0, with 12 bases in between. CDR3 region: CASSLLGDDMNTEAFF. The CDR3 DNA sequence: TGTGCCAGCAGTTTATTGGGGGATGACATGAACACTGAAGCTTTCTTT.